What follows are 26 T cell receptor beta chains derived from one specimen sequenced in a study of blood T cell repertoires in COVID-19. Assay: immunoSEQ multiplex PCR; the TCRdb copy retains only in-frame clones and omits some. This sample has about 180,000 clones; about 91% occur once, and the top ten carry about 3.9%. Source material: peripheral blood. The receptors shown here come from a woman aged 30 to 39 with acute or convalescent COVID-19.

The V gene is TRBV19, the J gene TRBJ2-7; TRBD1 aligns across 9 bases. After removal of 3 bases from V and 1 base from J, the junction contained 4 bases not matched to a gene. Germline V gene sequence: CDR1 LNHDA, CDR2 SQIVND (reference sequence). The CDR3 consists of 15 residues. The CDR3 protein is CASSMRGTGSYEQYF. DNA of the CDR3: TGTGCCAGTAGTATGAGAGGGACAGGGTCCTACGAGCAGTACTTC. Variable domain in full (rest from reference TRBV19 and TRBJ2-7): DGGITQSPKYLFRKEGQNVTLSCEQNLNHDAMYWYRQDPGQGLRLIYYSQIVNDFQKGDIAEGYSVSREKKESFPLTVTSAQKNPTAFYLCASSMRGTGSYEQYFGPGTRLTVT.

The gene calls are TRBV6-6 and TRBJ2-7; possible D gene TRBD2, 6 bases. V lost 5 bases, J lost 2 bases, and 19 bases lay in between. From germline, CDR1 is MNHNY and CDR2 SVGAGI (reference sequence). The CDR3 sequence is 16 residues long. CDR3 nucleotide sequence: TGTGCCAGCAGTCTCCGGGGCGGGGCGAATCCCTACGAGCAGTACTTC. It is translated as CASSLRGGANPYEQYF.

The chain links TRBV2 to TRBJ2-5; D gene uncertain. CDR1 is SNHLY and CDR2 is FYNNEI in the germline V gene. Trimming removed 6 bases from V and 4 bases from J, with 9 bases in between. The CDR3 runs to 12 residues. CDR3 protein: CASRGAGETQYF. As DNA, the CDR3 is TGTGCCAGCAGGGGCGCAGGAGAGACCCAGTACTTC. The variable domain in full, completed from reference TRBV2 and TRBJ2-5, reads EPEVTQTPSHQVTQMGQEVILRCVPISNHLYFYWYRQILGQKVEFLVSFYNNEISEKSEIFDDQFSVERPDGSNFTLKIRSTKLEDSAMYFCASRGAGETQYFGPGTRLLVL.

The chain employs TRBV6-2 or TRBV6-3 and TRBJ2-4, with TRBD2 identical over 8 bases. CDR1 is MNHEY and CDR2 is SVGEGT in the germline V gene. The CDR3 is 14 residues long. The V gene end was trimmed by 5 bases and the J gene end by 6 bases; junction bases not matched to a gene: 6. This chain's CDR3 is CASSPGTRSNIQYF. The CDR3 DNA sequence: TGTGCCAGCAGTCCCGGGACTAGATCAAACATTCAGTACTTC.

The chain joins TRBV6-5 to TRBJ2-7, with D unresolved. The V end was cut by 9 bases, the J end by 6 bases, with 15 bases between. The CDR3 covers 12 residues. The germline V gene encodes CDR1 MNHEY and CDR2 SVGAGI. CDR3 loop: CASPGPSREQYF. DNA for the CDR3: TGTGCCAGTCCTGGCCCATCCCGCGAGCAGTACTTC.

CDR3 sequence reads: CASSPSGTPSYGYTF. The CDR3, as DNA: TGTGCCAGCAGCCCCTCCGGGACACCTTCCTATGGCTACACCTTC. The V and J genes are TRBV28 and TRBJ1-2; TRBD1 is a possible D gene (6 bases). V lost 6 bases and J 4 bases, leaving 18 bases between the germline ends. The CDR3 runs to 15 residues. Germline assignment: CDR1 MDHEN and CDR2 SYDVKM.

The chain combines TRBV28 with TRBJ2-1; 7 bases are a match to TRBD2. The CDR3 has 14 residues. Germline V gives CDR1 MDHEN, CDR2 SYDVKM. V lost 5 bases to trimming and J lost 5 bases; unmatched junction nucleotides: 6. The CDR3 coding sequence is TGTGCCAGCAGTCTGTTAAGCGGGGACAATGAGCAGTTCTTC. It encodes CASSLLSGDNEQFF.

The rearrangement joins TRBV5-1 to TRBJ2-1, with D possibly being TRBD2 (6 bases). Germline-derived CDR1 and CDR2 are SGHRS and YFSETQ. The CDR3 has 12 amino acids. The V end was cut by 4 bases, the J end by 8 bases, with 10 bases between. The CDR3: CASSPGVYEQFF. The CDR3 bases are TGCGCCAGCAGCCCGGGGGTCTATGAGCAGTTCTTC. The full variable domain, rest sourced from reference TRBV5-1 and TRBJ2-1, is KAGVTQTPRYLIKTRGQQVTLSCSPISGHRSVSWYQQTPGQGLQFLFEYFSETQRNKGNFPGRFSGRQFSNSRSEMNVSTLELGDSALYLCASSPGVYEQFFGPGTRLTVL.

The J gene is TRBJ2-7, the V gene TRBV6-1, with a tentative D call TRBD2 (5 bases). V was cut by 4 bases and J by 3 bases, with 13 bases left in between. CDR3 size: 14 residues. Germline CDR1 MNHNS, CDR2 SASEGT. CDR3 region: CASSAGLFNYEQYF. The DNA for the CDR3 is TGTGCCAGCAGTGCTGGACTGTTCAACTACGAGCAGTACTTC.

The CDR3 coding sequence is TGTGCCAGCAGTCTTTACACCGGGGAGCTGTTTTTT. Protein product: CASSLYTGELFF. The chain carries TRBV7-2 and TRBJ2-2; D is undetermined. V shed 6 bases and J shed 3 bases, with 5 bases lying between them. The CDR3 length is 12 residues. Germline loops: CDR1 SGHTA, CDR2 FQGNSA.

The V and J genes are TRBV6-6 and TRBJ2-7; 8 bases align to TRBD2. J gave up 4 bases and V 0 bases, and 2 bases lay outside the gene matches. The CDR3 extends over 14 amino acids. Germline CDR1 is MNHNY and CDR2 is SVGAGI (reference sequence). CDR3 protein: CASSYSPSGYEQYF. DNA of the CDR3: TGTGCCAGCAGTTACTCCCCTAGCGGGTACGAGCAGTACTTC.

CDR3 nucleotides: TGTGCCAGCAGCCCTACAGGGACGGGGAGCAATCAGCCCCAGCATTTT. This gives the protein CASSPTGTGSNQPQHF. V and J are TRBV6-2 or TRBV6-3 and TRBJ1-5; a possible D gene is TRBD1 (6 bases). Looked up from germline, CDR1 is MNHEY and CDR2 is SVGEGT. This CDR3 comprises 16 residues. With 6 bases removed from V and 1 base from J, the gap between germline ends came to 16 bases.

This clone was picked up a small number of times. V usage is TRBV19 and J usage is TRBJ2-7, with 8 bases aligning to TRBD2. V dropped 6 bases and J dropped 7; count of bases not matched to a gene: 5. The CDR3 is 12 amino acids. Germline CDR1 reads LNHDA; CDR2 reads SQIVND (reference sequence). The CDR3 reads CASRGLVGEQYF. The DNA of the CDR3 is TGTGCCAGTAGGGGACTAGTGGGGGAGCAGTACTTC.

This clone showed up just a few times. CDR3 sequence: CASITRRGGNTEAFF. The CDR3 DNA reads TGTGCCAGCATCACTCGGCGGGGCGGGAACACTGAAGCTTTCTTT. This sequence joins TRBV28 and TRBJ1-1; possibly TRBD1 for D (5 bases). V gave up 7 bases and J gave up 1 base, with 16 bases separating them. The CDR3 extends over 15 amino acids. CDR1 is MDHEN, CDR2 SYDVKM, per germline. Complete variable domain (other parts from reference TRBV28 and TRBJ1-1): DVKVTQSSRYLVKRTGEKVFLECVQDMDHENMFWYRQDPGLGLRLIYFSYDVKMKEKGDIPEGYSVSREKKERFSLILESASTNQTSMYLCASITRRGGNTEAFFGQGTRLTVV.

The chain carries TRBV7-2 and TRBJ2-7; 7 nucleotides line up with TRBD2. CDR3 length: 17 residues. The J segment lost 4 bases and the V segment lost 0 bases, leaving 12 bases of the junction unmatched. Germline values: CDR1 SGHTA, CDR2 FQGNSA. This CDR3 is CASSLAGGARSLYEQYF. The CDR3 DNA follows: TGTGCCAGCAGCTTAGCGGGAGGGGCCCGTTCCCTATACGAGCAGTACTTC.

The chain joins TRBV25-1 to TRBJ1-2; D ambiguous. This CDR3 region has 13 residues. Germline values: CDR1 MGHDK, CDR2 SYGVNS. V was clipped by 3 bases and J by 3 bases, with 8 bases between them. CDR3 nucleotides: TGTGCCAGCAGTGACGTGGGCCACTATGGCTACACCTTC. Translated: CASSDVGHYGYTF.

The chain carries TRBV19 and TRBJ1-5; D not resolved. Trimming took 11 bases from V and 5 from J, leaving 16 bases between them. The CDR3 has 13 amino acids. Germline lookup yields CDR1 LNHDA and CDR2 SQIVND (reference sequence). The CDR3 region has the DNA TGTGCCTCCGGGGAGGGTGCTTATCAGCCCCAGCATTTT. Translation: CASGEGAYQPQHF.

CDR3 coding DNA: TGTGCCAGCTCAACGACTAAGGACTCCTACGAGCAGTACTTC. Protein product: CASSTTKDSYEQYF. The rearrangement uses TRBV18 and TRBJ2-7; D is perhaps TRBD2 (5 bases). The CDR3 covers 14 residues. Trimming removed 5 bases from V and 0 bases from J, with 11 bases in between. The V gene's germline CDR1 is KGHSH and CDR2 LQKENI. The entire variable domain, with the rest obtained from reference TRBV18 and TRBJ2-7, is as follows: NAGVMQNPRHLVRRRGQEARLRCSPMKGHSHVYWYRQLPEEGLKFMVYLQKENIIDESGMPKERFSAEFPKEGPSILRIQQVVRGDSAAYFCASSTTKDSYEQYFGPGTRLTVT.

This sequence joins TRBV6-5 and TRBJ2-1; TRBD2 agrees at 10 bases. The length of the CDR3 is 14 residues. V dropped 7 bases and J dropped 6; count of bases not matched to a gene: 6. Germline V gene sequence: CDR1 MNHEY, CDR2 SVGAGI. The CDR3 DNA sequence: TGTGCCAGCAAGGGGGGACTAGCGAGCAATGAGCAGTTCTTC. Amino acids: CASKGGLASNEQFF.

The J gene is TRBJ1-2, the V gene TRBV4-1; 10 positions match TRBD1. This CDR3 has 15 amino acids. The germline CDR1 and CDR2 sequences are MGHRA and YSYEKL. Trimming took 3 bases from V and 8 from J; bases not matched to a gene: 9. CDR3 residues: CASSHLGGTGAGYTF. Here the CDR3 DNA reads TGCGCCAGCAGCCACTTAGGGGGGACAGGGGCAGGCTACACCTTC.

This sequence joins TRBV9 and TRBJ1-2, with D perhaps TRBD1 (5 bases). Germline-derived CDR1 and CDR2 are SGDLS and YYNGEE. The CDR3 spans 13 residues. The V and J ends lost 0 bases and 2 bases respectively, with 5 bases between them. This CDR3 is CASSVAGNYGYTF. CDR3 DNA sequence: TGTGCCAGCAGCGTAGCAGGGAACTATGGCTACACCTTC.

The chain links TRBV30 to TRBJ2-1, with 10 bases aligning to TRBD2. Germline V gene lookup returns CDR1 GTSNPN and CDR2 SVGIG (reference sequence). This CDR3 has 13 residues. V lost 5 bases, J lost 8 bases, and 6 bases stayed unmatched. CDR3 in DNA: TGTGCCTGGGGAGCGGGAGGGCCGTATGAGCAGTTCTTC. Translating it yields CAWGAGGPYEQFF.

CDR3 sequence reads: CASSFGTSYEQYF. In nucleotides, the CDR3 is TGTGCCAGCAGTTTCGGGACATCCTACGAGCAGTACTTC. The rearrangement uses TRBV12-3 or TRBV12-4 and TRBJ2-7, with D tentatively TRBD1 (6 bases). CDR3 length equals 13 residues. Trimming pared 3 bases from V and 1 base from J, leaving 7 bases between.

The chain has TRBV19 and TRBJ2-7; tentative D call: TRBD1 (5 bases). Trimming took 5 bases from V and 5 from J, leaving 16 bases between them. Germline values: CDR1 LNHDA, CDR2 SQIVND (reference sequence). CDR3 size: 14 residues. This chain's CDR3 is CASSWQGSVDEQYF. The CDR3 DNA is TGTGCCAGTAGTTGGCAGGGAAGCGTCGACGAGCAGTACTTC.

Only one count was recorded for this clone. The V and J genes are TRBV12-3 or TRBV12-4 and TRBJ1-2, with D unclear. This CDR3 contains 13 residues. Trimming shortened V by 3 bases and J by 1 base, and 6 bases separated the two germline ends. As DNA, the CDR3 is TGTGCCAGCAGTTTTTTCGTTAACTATGGCTACACCTTC. This translates into CASSFFVNYGYTF.

The chain uses TRBV28 and TRBJ2-2; D may be TRBD2 (6 bases). Deletions cut 11 bases from V and 4 bases from J, with 11 bases between. This CDR3 is built from 12 residues. CDR1 is MDHEN and CDR2 is SYDVKM in the germline V gene. The chain's CDR3 is CAGGLLTGELFF. CDR3 nucleotide sequence: TGTGCCGGGGGACTCCTCACCGGGGAGCTGTTTTTT.